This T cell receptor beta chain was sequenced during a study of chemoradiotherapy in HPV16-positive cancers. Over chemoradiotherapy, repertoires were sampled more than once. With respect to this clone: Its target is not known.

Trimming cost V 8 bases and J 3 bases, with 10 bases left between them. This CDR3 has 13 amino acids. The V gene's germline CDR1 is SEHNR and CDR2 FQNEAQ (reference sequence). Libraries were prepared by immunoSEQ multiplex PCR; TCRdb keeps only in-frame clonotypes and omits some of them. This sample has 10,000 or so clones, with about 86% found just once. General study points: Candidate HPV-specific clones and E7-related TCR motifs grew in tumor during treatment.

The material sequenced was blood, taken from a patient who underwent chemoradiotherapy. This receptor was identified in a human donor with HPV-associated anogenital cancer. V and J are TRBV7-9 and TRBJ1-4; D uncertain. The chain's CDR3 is CASRRSSNEKLFF. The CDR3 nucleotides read TGTGCCAGCCGCCGATCGTCTAATGAAAAACTGTTTTTT.